This T cell receptor (beta chain) was profiled in a study of blood T cell repertoires in COVID-19. About the study: T cells, B-cell-depleted T cells, or PBMCs provided the cDNA or gDNA that served as material.

Original analysis: The assay estimated nucleated cells by amplifying reference gene primers. TCRdb keeps only in-frame clones here, not all; method: immunoSEQ multiplex PCR. D and trimming come from the DNA, and the V and J calls and clone size come from that table. This sample has around 67,000 clones; 87% occur once, and the top ten carry approximately 5.6%. The CDR3 has 15 amino acids. Trimming pared 6 bases from V and 0 bases from J, leaving 9 bases between. Looked up from germline, CDR1 is KGHSH and CDR2 is LQKENI. The receptor comes from a man aged 50 to 59 with active COVID-19. This sequence joins TRBV18 and TRBJ2-6; D uncertain. The sequencing sample was made of peripheral blood. CDR3 nucleotide sequence: TGTGCCAGCTCCGCAGGTTCCTCTGGGGCCAACGTCCTGACTTTC. This gives the protein CASSAGSSGANVLTF.